The next 8 T cell receptor beta chains were all read from a single sample in a study of blood T cell repertoires in COVID-19. Profiling relied on immunoSEQ multiplex PCR, and the TCRdb table lists in-frame clones only, not all of them. The data show 300,000 to 400,000 clones, roughly 85% seen once. The source material was PBMCs or T cells enriched from blood (not recorded which). Receptor source: a woman between 40 and 50 years old with acute COVID-19.

The chain has TRBV27 and TRBJ1-3, with 9 positions matching TRBD1. Germline lookup yields CDR1 MNHEY and CDR2 SMNVEV (reference sequence). V shed 4 bases, J shed 4 bases, and the junction held 2 bases outside the gene matches. The CDR3 is made up of 14 amino acids. CDR3 nucleotides: TGTGCCAGCAGTTCGGGACAGGGAGGAAACACCATATATTTT. It is translated as CASSSGQGGNTIYF.

The gene calls are TRBV15 and TRBJ2-1; maybe TRBD2 (6 bases). The ends were cut back, 8 bases at V and 8 bases at J, with 16 bases in the middle. Germline loops: CDR1 LNHNV, CDR2 YYDKDF (reference sequence). This CDR3 has 13 amino acids. CDR3 region: CATGRQGLHEQFF. The CDR3 DNA is TGTGCCACCGGACGGCAGGGACTTCATGAGCAGTTCTTC.

The chain uses TRBV27 and TRBJ2-3; TRBD2 matches 9 bases. CDR1 and CDR2 (germline): MNHEY, SMNVEV (reference sequence). The CDR3 spans 16 residues. V lost 6 bases and J lost 4; bases outside the gene matches: 11. CDR3 region: CASRIYSGSGSDTQYF. As DNA, the CDR3 is TGTGCCAGCAGGATTTATAGCGGGAGTGGTTCAGATACGCAGTATTTT.

The V gene is TRBV28, the J gene TRBJ2-7; 7 nucleotides align to TRBD1. The CDR3 runs to 15 residues. Germline assignment: CDR1 MDHEN and CDR2 SYDVKM. V trimming: 5 bases; J trimming: 2 bases; junction bases outside the gene matches: 9. The CDR3 spells CASSVTGVSAYEQYF. The CDR3 DNA reads as TGTGCCAGCAGTGTAACAGGGGTCAGCGCCTACGAGCAGTACTTC.

This chain joins TRBV9 and TRBJ1-6, with D possibly TRBD1 on 5 matching bases. The V gene's germline CDR1 is SGDLS and CDR2 YYNGEE. There are 14 residues in the CDR3. The ends were cut back, 3 bases at V and 6 bases at J, with 10 bases in the middle. CDR3 loop: CASSARGGNSPLHF. CDR3 nucleotide sequence: TGTGCCAGCAGCGCGAGGGGAGGTAATTCACCCCTCCACTTT.

This sequence joins TRBV3-1 (or the pseudogene TRBV3-2) and TRBJ2-3; 11 bases are shared with TRBD1. Trimming took 2 bases from V and 6 from J; bases not matched to a gene: 1. The CDR3 is 14 amino acids. Germline V gives CDR1 LGHDT, CDR2 YNNKEL (reference sequence). CDR3 sequence reads: CASSQRDRGDTQYF. The CDR3 DNA is TGTGCCAGCAGCCAAAGGGACAGGGGGGATACGCAGTATTTT.

This chain uses TRBV6-2 or TRBV6-3 with TRBJ1-2, with 8 positions matching TRBD1. The CDR3 loop spans 15 amino acids. With 0 bases clipped from V and 7 bases from J, the junction kept 7 bases outside the gene matches. Germline-derived CDR1 and CDR2 are MNHEY and SVGEGT. The CDR3 DNA reads as TGTGCCAGCAGTTACTCTGCGGCAGGGGGCAGTGGCTACACCTTC. It encodes CASSYSAAGGSGYTF.

The V and J genes are TRBV3-1 (or the pseudogene TRBV3-2) and TRBJ2-2, with D possibly being TRBD2 (5 bases). Trimming removed 1 base from V and 5 bases from J, with 23 bases in between. Per the germline V gene, CDR1 is LGHDT and CDR2 is YNNKEL (reference sequence). The CDR3 is made up of 19 amino acids. The CDR3 DNA reads TGTGCCAGCAGCCAAGTCCGCGCGGCGGTGAACCAGCGGACCGGGGAGCTGTTTTTT. As protein: CASSQVRAAVNQRTGELFF.